One TCR delta chain is described in this entry. Its binding antigen is unknown. The protein TCRdb gives is from a much larger clone and does not agree with this DNA's translation at residue 11, likely a read error; the protein shown here comes from the DNA. These data are taken from a study of γδ T cells in repeated Plasmodium falciparum infection (dated by TCRdb to the early 2020s). With respect to the entire study: Malian children exposed to intense seasonal malaria transmission were enrolled in the natural-infection arm and compared with Australian children matched for age and gender. Using both natural infection in Mali and controlled human malaria infection, the study looked at the way repeated Plasmodium falciparum infection shapes the human gammadelta T cell repertoire. Four controlled human malaria infections were administered to about 5 malaria-naive U.S. adults over 644 days by bites from P. falciparum NF54-infected Anopheles stephensi mosquitoes. Malian gammadelta TCR repertoires were analysed cross-sectionally during no-transmission periods and were analysed longitudinally across acute febrile malaria episodes. Samples from controlled-infection subjects were taken at baseline, just before selected infections, and 21 days after each infection.

Library creation used multiplex PCR. Sequenced using an Illumina MiSeq. Both TCR gamma (TRG) and TCR delta (TRD) chains were sequenced from each sorted gammadelta T cell sample. From the authors' description of their analysis: Clonotype tree plots, accumulated frequency of the top 20 clonotypes, diversity index (DI) and D75 metrics were included in the repertoire analyses. Public reads were reanalyzed in TCRdb with CATT, and rows carrying the same DNA were merged afterwards. TCRdb's processing, not the authors' own work, is the source of the V and J calls. This sample holds roughly 50,000 delta-chain clones; around 1.6% were observed only once. The ten largest clones represent over 6.5% of the sample. The research as a whole found: Generalizability was limited because the Malian cohort came from a small rural village made up predominantly of one ethnic group. Analysis of inter-individual variability in gammadelta T cell responses was limited by the small size of the controlled-infection cohort.

This sequence was found in a pool of human donors (malaria-infected and uninfected, not separated). Sequenced material: gamma-delta T cells from blood.

The DNA sequence is given as TGTGCCTCCAGGAGAACTGGGGGACTGTACATCGATAAACTCATCTTT. Its product reads: CASRRTGGLYIDKLIF. The rearranged segments are TRDV2 and TRDJ1, and TRDD3 aligns with 9 junction nucleotides. The CDR3 goes from the cysteine to the phenylalanine over 16 residues. The DNA shown is the 48-base CDR3, in frame from base 1. Ends trimmed: V by 8 bases, J by 4 bases; bases unmatched to a gene: 16. For CDR1 and CDR2, the germline V gene lists GEAIGNYY and EKD.